This TCR beta chain was sequenced during a study of immune cell composition in non-small cell lung cancer. CDR1 and CDR2 (germline): MNHEY, SVGAGI. CDR3 length: 14 amino acids. Trimming took 8 bases from V and 3 from J, leaving 13 bases between them. Method: immunoSEQ multiplex PCR; TCRdb's copy keeps in-frame clones and lacks some. Here the sample spans 14,000 to 15,000 clones, roughly two thirds being singletons. On this clone itself: Its cognate antigen is unknown.

Study conclusions and caveats: Lung squamous cell carcinoma tumours had significantly higher top 10 clone scores and productive clonality than lung adenocarcinoma.

This TCR derives from a human donor with non-small cell lung cancer. Material for sequencing was lung tumor tissue. The chain has TRBV6-5 and TRBJ2-2; a possible D gene is TRBD1 (5 bases). The CDR3 DNA reads as TGTGCCAGCGCCACGTCAGGGTACACCGGGGAGCTGTTTTTT. Translation: CASATSGYTGELFF.